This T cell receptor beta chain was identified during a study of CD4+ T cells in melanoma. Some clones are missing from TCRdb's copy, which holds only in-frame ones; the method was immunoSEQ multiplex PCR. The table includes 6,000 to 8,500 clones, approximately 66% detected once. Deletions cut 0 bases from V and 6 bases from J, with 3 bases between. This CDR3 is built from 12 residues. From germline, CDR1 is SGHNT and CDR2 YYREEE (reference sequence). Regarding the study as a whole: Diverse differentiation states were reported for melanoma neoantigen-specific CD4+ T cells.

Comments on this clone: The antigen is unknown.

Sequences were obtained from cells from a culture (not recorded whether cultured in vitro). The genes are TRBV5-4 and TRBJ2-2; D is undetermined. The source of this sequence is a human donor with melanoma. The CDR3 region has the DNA TGTGCCAGCAGCTTGGGCCCCGGGGAGCTGTTTTTT. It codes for CASSLGPGELFF.